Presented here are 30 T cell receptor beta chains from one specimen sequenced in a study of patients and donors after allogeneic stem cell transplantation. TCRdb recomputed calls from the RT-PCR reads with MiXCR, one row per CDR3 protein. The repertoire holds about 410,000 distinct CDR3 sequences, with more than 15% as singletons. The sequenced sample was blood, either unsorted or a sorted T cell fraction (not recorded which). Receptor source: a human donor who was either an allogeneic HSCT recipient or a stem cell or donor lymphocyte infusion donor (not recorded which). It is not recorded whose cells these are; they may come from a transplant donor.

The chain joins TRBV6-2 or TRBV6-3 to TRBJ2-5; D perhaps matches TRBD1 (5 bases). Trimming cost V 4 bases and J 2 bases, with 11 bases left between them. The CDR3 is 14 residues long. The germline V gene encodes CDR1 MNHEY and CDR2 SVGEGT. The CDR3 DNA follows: TGTGCCAGCAGTTCCGGCAGGACACAAGAGACCCAGTACTTC. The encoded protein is CASSSGRTQETQYF.

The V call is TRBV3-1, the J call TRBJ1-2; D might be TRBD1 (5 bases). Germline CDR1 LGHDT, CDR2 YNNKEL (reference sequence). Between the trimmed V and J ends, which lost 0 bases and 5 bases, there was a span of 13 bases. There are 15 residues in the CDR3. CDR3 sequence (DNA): TGTGCCAGCAGCCAAGATGGGGGTCTGATTTATGGCTACACCTTC. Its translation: CASSQDGGLIYGYTF. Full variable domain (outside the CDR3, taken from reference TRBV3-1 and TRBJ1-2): DTAVSQTPKYLVTQMGNDKSIKCEQNLGHDTMYWYKQDSKKFLKIMFSYNNKELIINETVPNRFSPKSPDKAHLNLHINSLELGDSAVYFCASSQDGGLIYGYTFGSGTRLTVV.

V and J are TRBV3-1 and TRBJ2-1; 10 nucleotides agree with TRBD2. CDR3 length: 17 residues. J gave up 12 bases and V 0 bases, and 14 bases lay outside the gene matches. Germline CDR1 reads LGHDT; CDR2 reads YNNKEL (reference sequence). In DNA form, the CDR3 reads TGTGCCAGCAGCCAAGATCGAAGCGGGGGGGCCACTCTTGGGCAGTTCTTC. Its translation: CASSQDRSGGATLGQFF.

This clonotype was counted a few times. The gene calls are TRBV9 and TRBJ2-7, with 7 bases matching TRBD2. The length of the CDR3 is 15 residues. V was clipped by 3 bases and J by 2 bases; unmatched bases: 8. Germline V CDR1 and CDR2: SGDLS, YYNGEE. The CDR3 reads CASSASGAFPYEQYF. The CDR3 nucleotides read TGTGCCAGCAGCGCGAGCGGGGCCTTCCCCTACGAGCAGTACTTC.

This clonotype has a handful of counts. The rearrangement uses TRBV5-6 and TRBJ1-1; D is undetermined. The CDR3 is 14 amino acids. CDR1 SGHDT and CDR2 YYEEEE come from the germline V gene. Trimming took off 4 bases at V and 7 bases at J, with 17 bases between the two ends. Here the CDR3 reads CASSLTLRVDEAFF. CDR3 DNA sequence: TGTGCCAGCAGCCTCACGCTTCGGGTTGATGAAGCTTTCTTT.

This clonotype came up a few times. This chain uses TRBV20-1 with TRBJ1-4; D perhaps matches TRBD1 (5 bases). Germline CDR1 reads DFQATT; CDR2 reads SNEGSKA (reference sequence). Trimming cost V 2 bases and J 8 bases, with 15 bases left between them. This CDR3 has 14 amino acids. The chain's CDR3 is CSARREGRREKLFF. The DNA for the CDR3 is TGCAGTGCTAGAAGGGAGGGGCGGCGAGAAAAACTGTTTTTT.

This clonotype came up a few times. The CDR3 bases are TGTGCCAGCAGTTCCCGGACTAGCGGGCGTAGGGAGACCCAGTACTTC. Translation gives CASSSRTSGRRETQYF. V usage is TRBV27 and J usage is TRBJ2-5; 11 bases fit TRBD2. V dropped 4 bases and J dropped 5; count of bases not matched to a gene: 9. Germline CDR1 and CDR2: MNHEY and SMNVEV (reference sequence). This CDR3 is built from 16 residues.

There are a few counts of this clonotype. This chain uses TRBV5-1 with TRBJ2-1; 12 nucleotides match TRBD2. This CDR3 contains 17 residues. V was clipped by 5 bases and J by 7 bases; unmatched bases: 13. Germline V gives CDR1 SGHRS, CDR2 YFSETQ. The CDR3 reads CASSESSGRARGNEQFF. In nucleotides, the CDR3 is TGCGCCAGCAGTGAATCTAGCGGGAGGGCCCGCGGGAATGAGCAGTTCTTC.

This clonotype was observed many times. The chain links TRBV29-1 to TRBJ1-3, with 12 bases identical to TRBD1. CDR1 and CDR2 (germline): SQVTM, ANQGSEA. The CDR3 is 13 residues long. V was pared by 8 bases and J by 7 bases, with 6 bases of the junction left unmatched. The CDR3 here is CSTWDRGLNTIYF. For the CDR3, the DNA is TGCAGCACCTGGGACAGGGGGCTGAACACCATATATTTT. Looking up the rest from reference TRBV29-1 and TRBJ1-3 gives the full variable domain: SAVISQKPSRDICQRGTSLTIQCQVDSQVTMMFWYRQQPGQSLTLIATANQGSEATYESGFVIDKFPISRPNLTFSTLTVSNMSPEDSSIYLCSTWDRGLNTIYFGEGSWLTVV.

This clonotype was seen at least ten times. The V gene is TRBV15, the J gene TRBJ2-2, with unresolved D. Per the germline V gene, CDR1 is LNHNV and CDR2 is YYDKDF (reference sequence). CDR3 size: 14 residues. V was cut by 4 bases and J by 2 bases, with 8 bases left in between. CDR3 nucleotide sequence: TGTGCCACCAGCATCGACTTTAACACCGGGGAGCTGTTTTTT. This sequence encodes CATSIDFNTGELFF.

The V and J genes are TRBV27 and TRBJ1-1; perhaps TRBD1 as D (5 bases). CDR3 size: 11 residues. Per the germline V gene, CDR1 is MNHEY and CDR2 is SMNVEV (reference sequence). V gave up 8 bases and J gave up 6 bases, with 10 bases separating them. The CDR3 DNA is TGTGCCAGCGGTCTGACAGCTGAAGCTTTCTTT. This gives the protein CASGLTAEAFF.

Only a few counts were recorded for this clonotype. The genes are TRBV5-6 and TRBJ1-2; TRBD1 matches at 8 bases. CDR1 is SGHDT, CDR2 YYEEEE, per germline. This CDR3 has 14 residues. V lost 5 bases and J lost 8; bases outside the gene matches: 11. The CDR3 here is CASRQGARYLGYTF. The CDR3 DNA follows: TGTGCCAGCAGGCAGGGGGCGAGGTATTTGGGCTACACCTTC.

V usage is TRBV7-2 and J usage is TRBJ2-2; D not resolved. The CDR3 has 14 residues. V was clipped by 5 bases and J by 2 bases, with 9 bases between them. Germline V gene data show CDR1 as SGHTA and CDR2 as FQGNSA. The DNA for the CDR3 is TGTGCCAGCAGCGCAATGCGAAACACCGGGGAGCTGTTTTTT. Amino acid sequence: CASSAMRNTGELFF.

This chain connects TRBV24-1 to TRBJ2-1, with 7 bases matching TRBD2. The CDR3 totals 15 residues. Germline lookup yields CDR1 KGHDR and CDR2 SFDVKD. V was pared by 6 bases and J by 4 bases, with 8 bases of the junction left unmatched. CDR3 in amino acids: CATSSRGWFYNEQFF. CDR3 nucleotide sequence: TGTGCCACCAGTTCGCGGGGGTGGTTTTACAATGAGCAGTTCTTC.

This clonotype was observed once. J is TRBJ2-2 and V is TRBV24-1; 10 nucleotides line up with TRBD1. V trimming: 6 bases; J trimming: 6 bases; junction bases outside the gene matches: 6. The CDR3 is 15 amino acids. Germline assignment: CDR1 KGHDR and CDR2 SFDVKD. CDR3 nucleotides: TGTGCCACCAGTCTGACAGGGGGCGCATCCGGGGAGCTGTTTTTT. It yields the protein CATSLTGGASGELFF.

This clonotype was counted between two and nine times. The CDR3, as DNA: TGCAGCGCTGGGGAAGGGGACAGGGGCCAAGCTTTCTTT. Protein: CSAGEGDRGQAFF. The chain carries TRBV29-1 and TRBJ1-1, with 10 nucleotides matching TRBD1. CDR3 length equals 13 residues. The V segment lost 7 bases and the J segment 9 bases; nucleotides outside the gene matches: 11. CDR1 and CDR2 (germline): SQVTM, ANQGSEA.

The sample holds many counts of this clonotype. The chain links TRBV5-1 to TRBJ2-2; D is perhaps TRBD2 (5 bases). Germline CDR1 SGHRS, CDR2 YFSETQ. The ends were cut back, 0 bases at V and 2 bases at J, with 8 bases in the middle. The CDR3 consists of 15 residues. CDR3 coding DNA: TGCGCCAGCAGCTTGGGCGCGGGCAACACCGGGGAGCTGTTTTTT. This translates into CASSLGAGNTGELFF.

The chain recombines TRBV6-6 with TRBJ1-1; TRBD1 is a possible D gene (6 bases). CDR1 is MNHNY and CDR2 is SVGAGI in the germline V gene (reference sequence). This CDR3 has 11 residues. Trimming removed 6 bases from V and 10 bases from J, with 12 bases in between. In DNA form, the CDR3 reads TGTGCCAGCAGAATCCAGGGGATAGCTTTCTTT. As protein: CASRIQGIAFF.

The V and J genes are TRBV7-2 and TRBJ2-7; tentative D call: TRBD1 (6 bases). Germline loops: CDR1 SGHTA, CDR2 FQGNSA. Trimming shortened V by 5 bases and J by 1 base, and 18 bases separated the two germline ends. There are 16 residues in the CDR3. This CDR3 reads CASSPRGSRYSYEQYF. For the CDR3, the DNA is TGTGCCAGCAGCCCCAGGGGCAGCCGTTATTCCTACGAGCAGTACTTC.

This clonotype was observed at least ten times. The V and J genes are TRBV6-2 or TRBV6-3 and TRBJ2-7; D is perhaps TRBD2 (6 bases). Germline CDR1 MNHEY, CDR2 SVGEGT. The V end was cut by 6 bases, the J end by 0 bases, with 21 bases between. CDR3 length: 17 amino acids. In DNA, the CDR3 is TGTGCCAGCAGCTTTAAAAGGGACTCCTCCTACTCCTACGAGCAGTACTTC. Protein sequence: CASSFKRDSSYSYEQYF.

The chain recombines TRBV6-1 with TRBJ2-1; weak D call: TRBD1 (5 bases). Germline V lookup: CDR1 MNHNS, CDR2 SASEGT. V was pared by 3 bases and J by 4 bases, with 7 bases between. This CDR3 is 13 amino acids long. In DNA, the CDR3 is TGTGCCAGCAGTGACAGGGTTTACAATGAGCAGTTCTTC. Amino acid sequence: CASSDRVYNEQFF.

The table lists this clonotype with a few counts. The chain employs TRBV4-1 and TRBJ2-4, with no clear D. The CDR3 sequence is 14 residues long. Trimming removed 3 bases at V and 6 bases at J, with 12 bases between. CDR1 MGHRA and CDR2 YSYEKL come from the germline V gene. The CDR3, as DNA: TGCGCCAGCAGCCAGGAAGAGATACCAAACATTCAGTACTTC. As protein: CASSQEEIPNIQYF.

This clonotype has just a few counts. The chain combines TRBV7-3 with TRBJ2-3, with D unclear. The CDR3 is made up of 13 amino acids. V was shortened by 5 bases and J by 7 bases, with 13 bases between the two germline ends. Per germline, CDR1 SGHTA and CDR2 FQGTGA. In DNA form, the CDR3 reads TGTGCCAGCAGCCCAGCCGGTGGGAATACGCAGTATTTT. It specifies CASSPAGGNTQYF.

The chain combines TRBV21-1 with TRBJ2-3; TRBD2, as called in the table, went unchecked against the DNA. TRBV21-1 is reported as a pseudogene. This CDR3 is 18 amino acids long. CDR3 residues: CASSKDPSGGADTDTQYF. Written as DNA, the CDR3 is TGTGCCAGCAGCAAAGATCCTAGCGGGGGGGCCGACACAGATACGCAGTATTTT.

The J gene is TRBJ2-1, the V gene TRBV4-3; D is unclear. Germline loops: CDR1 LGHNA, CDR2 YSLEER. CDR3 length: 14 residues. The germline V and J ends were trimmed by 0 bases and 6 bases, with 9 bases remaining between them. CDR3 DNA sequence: TGCGCCAGCAGCCAAGAGACTGCAACCAATGAGCAGTTCTTC. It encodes CASSQETATNEQFF.

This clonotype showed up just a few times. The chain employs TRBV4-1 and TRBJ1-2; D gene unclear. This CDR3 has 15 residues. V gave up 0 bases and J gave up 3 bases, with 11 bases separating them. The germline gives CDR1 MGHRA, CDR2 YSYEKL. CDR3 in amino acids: CASSQDLAGYYGYTF. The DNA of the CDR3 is TGCGCCAGCAGCCAAGATCTGGCAGGTTACTATGGCTACACCTTC.

CDR3 region: CASSQEKWGRGTYGYTF. The DNA of the CDR3 is TGCGCCAGCAGCCAAGAGAAATGGGGGAGGGGTACCTATGGCTACACCTTC. The chain employs TRBV4-1 and TRBJ1-2; perhaps TRBD1 as D (5 bases). Trimming removed 0 bases at V and 4 bases at J, with 18 bases between. The CDR3 has 17 residues. CDR1 MGHRA and CDR2 YSYEKL come from the germline V gene.

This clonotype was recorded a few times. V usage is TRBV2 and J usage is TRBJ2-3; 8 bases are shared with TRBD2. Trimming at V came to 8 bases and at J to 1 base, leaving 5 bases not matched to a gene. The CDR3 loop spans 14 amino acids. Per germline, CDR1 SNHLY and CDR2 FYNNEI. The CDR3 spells CASGERGRTDTQYF. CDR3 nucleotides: TGTGCCAGCGGGGAGCGGGGGCGCACAGATACGCAGTATTTT.

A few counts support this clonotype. The CDR3: CATSDYNYGYTF. The CDR3 DNA sequence: TGTGCCACCAGTGACTACAACTATGGCTACACCTTC. The V and J genes are TRBV24-1 and TRBJ1-2, with D hard to call. Germline-derived CDR1 and CDR2 are KGHDR and SFDVKD. V was shortened by 4 bases and J by 2 bases, with 4 bases between the two germline ends. CDR3 length equals 12 residues.

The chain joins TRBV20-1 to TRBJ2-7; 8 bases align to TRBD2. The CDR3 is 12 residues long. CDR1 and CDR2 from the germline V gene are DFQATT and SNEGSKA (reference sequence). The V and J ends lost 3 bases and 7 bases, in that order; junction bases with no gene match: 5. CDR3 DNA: TGCAGTGCTAGGGGACTAGTCCAAGAGCAGTACTTC. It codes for CSARGLVQEQYF.